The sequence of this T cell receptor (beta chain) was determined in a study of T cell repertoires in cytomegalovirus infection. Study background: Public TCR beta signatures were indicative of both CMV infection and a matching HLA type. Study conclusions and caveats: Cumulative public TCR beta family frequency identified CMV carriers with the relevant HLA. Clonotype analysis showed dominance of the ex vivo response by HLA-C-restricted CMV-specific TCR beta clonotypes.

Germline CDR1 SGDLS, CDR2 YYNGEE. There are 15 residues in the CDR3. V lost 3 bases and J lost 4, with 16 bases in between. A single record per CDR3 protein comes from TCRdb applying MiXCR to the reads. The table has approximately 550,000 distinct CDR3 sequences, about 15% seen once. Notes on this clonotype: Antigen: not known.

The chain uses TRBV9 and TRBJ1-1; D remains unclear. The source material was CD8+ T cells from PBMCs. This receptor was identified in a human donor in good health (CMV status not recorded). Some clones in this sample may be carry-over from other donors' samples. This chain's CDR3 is CASSGGWVPSTEAFF. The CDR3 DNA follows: TGTGCCAGCAGCGGCGGTTGGGTACCGAGCACTGAAGCTTTCTTT.